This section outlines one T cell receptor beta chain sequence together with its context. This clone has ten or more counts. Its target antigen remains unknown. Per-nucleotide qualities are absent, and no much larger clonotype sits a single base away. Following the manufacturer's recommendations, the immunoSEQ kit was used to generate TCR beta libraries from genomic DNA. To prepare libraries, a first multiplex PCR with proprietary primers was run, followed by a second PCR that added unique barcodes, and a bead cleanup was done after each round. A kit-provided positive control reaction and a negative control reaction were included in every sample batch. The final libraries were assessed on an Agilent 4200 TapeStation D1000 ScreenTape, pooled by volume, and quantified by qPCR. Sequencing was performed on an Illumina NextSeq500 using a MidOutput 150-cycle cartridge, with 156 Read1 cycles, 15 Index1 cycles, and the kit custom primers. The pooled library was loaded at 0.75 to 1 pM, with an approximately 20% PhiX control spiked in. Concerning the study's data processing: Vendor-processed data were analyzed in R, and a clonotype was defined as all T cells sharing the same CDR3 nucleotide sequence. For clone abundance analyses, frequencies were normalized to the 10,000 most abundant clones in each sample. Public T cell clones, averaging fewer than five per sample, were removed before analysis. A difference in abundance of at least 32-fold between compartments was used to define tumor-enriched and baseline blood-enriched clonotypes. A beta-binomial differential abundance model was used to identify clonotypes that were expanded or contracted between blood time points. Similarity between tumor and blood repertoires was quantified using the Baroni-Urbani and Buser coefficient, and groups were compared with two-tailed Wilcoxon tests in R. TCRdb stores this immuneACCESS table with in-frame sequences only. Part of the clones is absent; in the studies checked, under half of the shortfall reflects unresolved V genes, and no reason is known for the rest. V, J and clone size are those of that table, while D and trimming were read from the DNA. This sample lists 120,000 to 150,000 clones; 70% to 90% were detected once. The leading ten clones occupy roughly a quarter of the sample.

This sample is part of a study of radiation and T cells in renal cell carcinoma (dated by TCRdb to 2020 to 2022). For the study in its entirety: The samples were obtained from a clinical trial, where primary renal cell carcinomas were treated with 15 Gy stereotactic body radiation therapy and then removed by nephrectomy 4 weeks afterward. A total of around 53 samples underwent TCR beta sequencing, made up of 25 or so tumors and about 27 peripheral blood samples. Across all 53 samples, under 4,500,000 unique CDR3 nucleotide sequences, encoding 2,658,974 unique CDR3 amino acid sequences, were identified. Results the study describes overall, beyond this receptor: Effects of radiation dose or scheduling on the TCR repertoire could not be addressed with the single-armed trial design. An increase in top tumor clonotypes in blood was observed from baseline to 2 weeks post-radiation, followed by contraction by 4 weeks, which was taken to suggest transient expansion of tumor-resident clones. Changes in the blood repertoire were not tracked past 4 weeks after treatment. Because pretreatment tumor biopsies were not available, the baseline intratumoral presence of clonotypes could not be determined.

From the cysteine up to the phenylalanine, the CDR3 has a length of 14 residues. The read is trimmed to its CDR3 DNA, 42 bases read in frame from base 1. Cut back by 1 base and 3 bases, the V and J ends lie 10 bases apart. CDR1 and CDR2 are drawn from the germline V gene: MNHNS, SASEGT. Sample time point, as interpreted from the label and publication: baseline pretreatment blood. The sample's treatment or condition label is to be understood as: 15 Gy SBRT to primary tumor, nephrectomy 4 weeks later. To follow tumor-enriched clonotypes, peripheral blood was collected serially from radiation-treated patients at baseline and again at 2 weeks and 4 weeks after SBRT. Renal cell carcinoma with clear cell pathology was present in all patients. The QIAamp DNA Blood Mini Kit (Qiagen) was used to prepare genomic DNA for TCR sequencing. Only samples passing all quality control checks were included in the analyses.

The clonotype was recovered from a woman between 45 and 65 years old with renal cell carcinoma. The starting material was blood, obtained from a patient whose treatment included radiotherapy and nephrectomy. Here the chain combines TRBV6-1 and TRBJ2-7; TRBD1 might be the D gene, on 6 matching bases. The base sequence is TGTGCCAGCAGTGAAGACAGGGTCGGCTACGAGCAGTACTTC. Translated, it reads CASSEDRVGYEQYF.